These 19 T cell receptor beta chains originate from one sample sequenced in a study of T cells after yellow fever vaccination. A single record per CDR3 protein comes from TCRdb applying MiXCR to the 5' RACE reads. The sample has nearly 550,000 distinct CDR3 sequences, roughly 19% seen once; the top ten hold roughly an eighth. The sample consisted of PBMCs, taken 15 days after the yellow fever booster vaccination. These receptor sequences come from a man aged 25-45 years who received the YFV17D yellow fever vaccine.

The chain carries TRBV24-1 and TRBJ2-5; D tentatively reads TRBD1 or TRBD2 (5 bases each). V lost 0 bases and J 4 bases, leaving 11 bases between the germline ends. The CDR3 consists of 15 residues. Germline V lookup: CDR1 KGHDR, CDR2 SFDVKD. CDR3 in DNA: TGTGCCACCAGTGATTTGCAAGGGACCGTAGAGACCCAGTACTTC. Its translation: CATSDLQGTVETQYF.

The chain recombines TRBV3-1 with TRBJ1-1; D unclear. The germline V gene encodes CDR1 LGHDT and CDR2 YNNKEL (reference sequence). The CDR3 sequence is 15 residues long. Trimming shortened V by 6 bases and J by 0 bases, and 14 bases separated the two germline ends. This CDR3 reads CASSSHSTVNTEAFF. In DNA form, the CDR3 reads TGTGCCAGCAGTAGCCATTCGACGGTGAACACTGAAGCTTTCTTT.

This clonotype was observed a few times. Here the CDR3 DNA reads TGTGCCAGCAGCGGCAGGGACATCTACAATGAGCAGTTCTTC. Protein: CASSGRDIYNEQFF. This chain uses TRBV7-2 with TRBJ2-1; a possible D gene is TRBD1 (6 bases). The CDR3 is 14 amino acids. V shed 5 bases and J shed 3 bases, with 11 bases lying between them. Germline lookup yields CDR1 SGHTA and CDR2 FQGNSA.

The gene calls are TRBV5-1 and TRBJ1-1; D is possibly TRBD1 (5 bases). This CDR3 region has 14 residues. Germline CDR1 SGHRS, CDR2 YFSETQ. Trimming pared 0 bases from V and 7 bases from J, leaving 13 bases between. The CDR3 DNA reads as TGCGCCAGCAGCTTGGACAGGCGGGGGGGTGAAGCTTTCTTT. Translating it yields CASSLDRRGGEAFF.

This rearrangement joins TRBV24-1 to TRBJ2-1; TRBD2 aligns across 14 bases. Germline V gene lookup returns CDR1 KGHDR and CDR2 SFDVKD. This CDR3 spans 18 amino acids. V shed 2 bases and J 0 bases; nucleotides not matched to a gene: 2. This CDR3 reads CATSDSGTSGSSYNEQFF. CDR3 DNA sequence: TGTGCCACCAGTGATTCGGGGACTAGCGGGAGCTCCTACAATGAGCAGTTCTTC.

The chain recombines TRBV15 with TRBJ1-4; TRBD1 might be the D (6 bases). V was shortened by 8 bases and J by 0 bases, with 13 bases between the two germline ends. The CDR3 loop spans 15 amino acids. The germline V gene encodes CDR1 LNHNV and CDR2 YYDKDF (reference sequence). CDR3 protein: CATGGRTATNEKLFF. The CDR3, as DNA: TGTGCCACCGGGGGCAGGACTGCAACTAATGAAAAACTGTTTTTT.

This clonotype was detected a few times. The V gene is TRBV29-1, the J gene TRBJ1-2; 7 bases map to TRBD1. The CDR3 is 13 residues long. J lost 2 bases, V lost 7 bases, and 7 bases had no gene match. Germline values: CDR1 SQVTM, CDR2 ANQGSEA. The CDR3 sequence: CSGRQGVNYGYTF. The CDR3 nucleotides read TGCAGCGGTCGACAGGGAGTGAACTATGGCTACACCTTC.

This clonotype was found a few times. The chain is built from TRBV20-1 and TRBJ2-5; 10 bases fit TRBD1. J gave up 5 bases and V 6 bases, and 6 bases lay outside the gene matches. The germline CDR1 and CDR2 sequences are DFQATT and SNEGSKA (reference sequence). There are 13 residues in the CDR3. CDR3 in amino acids: CSADGTGDETQYF. The CDR3 bases are TGCAGTGCGGACGGGACAGGGGACGAGACCCAGTACTTC.

This clonotype occurred a few times. The V gene is TRBV24-1, the J gene TRBJ2-7; TRBD2 is a possible D gene (5 bases). The CDR3 is made up of 12 amino acids. V was pared by 9 bases and J by 6 bases, with 14 bases between. The germline V gene has CDR1 KGHDR and CDR2 SFDVKD. The CDR3: CATRGRSVEQYF. The CDR3, as DNA: TGTGCCACCCGGGGAAGGAGCGTCGAGCAGTACTTC.

The table lists this clonotype with a few counts. The chain recombines TRBV7-3 with TRBJ2-1; the D gene is possibly TRBD2 (6 bases). CDR1 is SGHTA, CDR2 FQGTGA, per germline. This CDR3 region has 15 residues. V was cut by 2 bases and J by 3 bases, with 11 bases left in between. CDR3 region: CASSLARDFYNEQFF. The CDR3 DNA sequence: TGTGCCAGCAGCTTAGCCCGGGACTTCTACAATGAGCAGTTCTTC.

The chain employs TRBV20-1 and TRBJ2-7, with D possibly called TRBD1 or TRBD2 (5 bases each). In germline, CDR1 is DFQATT, CDR2 SNEGSKA (reference sequence). This CDR3 comprises 13 residues. Trimming shortened V by 0 bases and J by 11 bases, and 17 bases separated the two germline ends. The CDR3 nucleotides are TGCAGTGCTAGAGATCCAACCGACCGGGGCGAGTACTTC. This gives the protein CSARDPTDRGEYF.

The rearrangement links TRBV10-3 to TRBJ2-3; 11 bases map to TRBD2. V dropped 10 bases and J dropped 0; count of bases not matched to a gene: 12. This CDR3 region has 17 residues. Germline V gives CDR1 ENHRY, CDR2 SYGVKD. CDR3 sequence (DNA): TGTGCCACCCAGGGGCTAGCGGGAGGTATAAGCACAGATACGCAGTATTTT. Translating it yields CATQGLAGGISTDTQYF.

This clonotype was counted between two and nine times. V and J are TRBV5-1 and TRBJ2-1, with D perhaps TRBD1 or TRBD2 (5 bases each). The CDR3 has 15 amino acids. Trimming stripped 2 bases from V and 12 bases from J, with 21 bases between. CDR1 and CDR2 (germline): SGHRS, YFSETQ. The DNA for the CDR3 is TGCGCCAGCAGCTTTGGGGGAACAACCATGGATCCGCAGTTCTTC. Translated: CASSFGGTTMDPQFF.

This clonotype was counted a few times. The rearrangement joins TRBV28 to TRBJ1-2; D gene uncertain. Germline V CDR1 and CDR2: MDHEN, SYDVKM. The V end was cut by 3 bases, the J end by 4 bases, with 9 bases between. CDR3 size: 13 residues. CDR3 nucleotide sequence: TGTGCCAGCAGTTTGGGATTCATCTATGGCTACACCTTC. Its protein product is CASSLGFIYGYTF.

In DNA, the CDR3 is TGTGCCAGCAGTCAGCGGACGGGTAATGAAAAACTGTTTTTT. This sequence encodes CASSQRTGNEKLFF. This sequence joins TRBV12-3 or TRBV12-4 and TRBJ1-4; D gene uncertain. The CDR3 extends over 14 amino acids. V was shortened by 5 bases and J by 4 bases, with 11 bases between the two germline ends.

This clonotype turned up a few times. The chain uses TRBV3-1 and TRBJ2-1, with D uncertain. This CDR3 is built from 15 residues. The germline V and J ends were trimmed by 0 bases and 4 bases, with 10 bases remaining between them. From germline, CDR1 is LGHDT and CDR2 YNNKEL (reference sequence). CDR3 loop: CASSQDSSVYNEQFF. For the CDR3, the DNA is TGTGCCAGCAGCCAAGACTCCAGCGTATACAATGAGCAGTTCTTC.

In its sample, this clonotype was seen a few times. The V and J genes are TRBV7-2 and TRBJ1-2; no clear D. V was clipped by 1 base and J by 12 bases, with 18 bases between them. CDR3 size: 14 residues. The germline CDR1 and CDR2 sequences are SGHTA and FQGNSA. This CDR3 is CASSLVIGPQIHTF. CDR3 bases: TGTGCCAGCAGCTTAGTAATCGGACCTCAAATCCACACCTTC.

The chain employs TRBV20-1 and TRBJ2-1; tentatively, D is TRBD2 (6 bases). Per the germline V gene, CDR1 is DFQATT and CDR2 is SNEGSKA (reference sequence). This CDR3 spans 13 amino acids. Trimming cost V 6 bases and J 3 bases, with 12 bases left between them. The CDR3 protein is CSASGLNYNEQFF. The CDR3 DNA sequence: TGCAGTGCCTCGGGACTGAACTACAATGAGCAGTTCTTC.

Here the CDR3 DNA reads TGCGCCAGCAGCTTGGCCCCTGGACAGAACTACAATGAGCAGTTCTTC. This codes for CASSLAPGQNYNEQFF. The chain uses TRBV5-1 and TRBJ2-1; a possible D gene is TRBD1 (6 bases). Trimming removed 0 bases at V and 3 bases at J, with 13 bases between. The CDR3 loop spans 16 amino acids. Germline assignment: CDR1 SGHRS and CDR2 YFSETQ.